This T cell receptor beta chain originates from a study of CD8 T cells in ankylosing spondylitis. Broader study findings: Characteristic of ankylosing spondylitis blood, it appeared, was a TCR beta motif comprising roughly 8 highly homologous variants. Clones linked to disease were reported to show significant enrichment in matched ankylosing spondylitis synovial fluid.

Construction of TCR beta libraries was performed using quantitative 5'-RACE with molecular barcodes. Each CDR3 protein is one row after TCRdb ran MiXCR on the 5' RACE reads. This sample has a few hundred thousand distinct CDR3 sequences, with about a fifth found just once. As concerns this clonotype: The antigen is undetermined.

V was pared by 5 bases and J by 5 bases, with 15 bases between. The CDR3 consists of 15 residues. Per germline, CDR1 SEHNR and CDR2 FQNEAQ (reference sequence). Sequenced: blood, either unsorted or a sorted T cell fraction (not recorded which). This clonotype originated in a female donor with ankylosing spondylitis or in good health (not recorded which). V and J are TRBV7-9 and TRBJ1-4; D gene ambiguous. This CDR3 reads CASSPGGRKNEKLFF. The CDR3 DNA sequence: TGTGCCAGCAGCCCAGGCGGGCGGAAGAATGAAAAACTGTTTTTT.